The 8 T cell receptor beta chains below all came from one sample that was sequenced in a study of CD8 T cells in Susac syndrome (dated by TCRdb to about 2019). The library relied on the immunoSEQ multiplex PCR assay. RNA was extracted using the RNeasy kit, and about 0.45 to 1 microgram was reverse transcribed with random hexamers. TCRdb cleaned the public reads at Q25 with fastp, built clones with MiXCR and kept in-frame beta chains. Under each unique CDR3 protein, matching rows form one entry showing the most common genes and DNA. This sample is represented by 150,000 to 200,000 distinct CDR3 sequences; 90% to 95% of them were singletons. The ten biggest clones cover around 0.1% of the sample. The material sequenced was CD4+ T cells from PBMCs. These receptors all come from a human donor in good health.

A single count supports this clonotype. CDR3 sequence (DNA): TGTGCCAGCTCACCGAGGATCCAACTACCTGGAAACACCATATATTTT. This encodes CASSPRIQLPGNTIYF. This chain uses TRBV18 with TRBJ1-3; no clear D gene. V lost 3 bases and J 2 bases, leaving 14 bases between the germline ends. The germline CDR1 and CDR2 sequences are KGHSH and LQKENI. CDR3 length equals 16 residues.

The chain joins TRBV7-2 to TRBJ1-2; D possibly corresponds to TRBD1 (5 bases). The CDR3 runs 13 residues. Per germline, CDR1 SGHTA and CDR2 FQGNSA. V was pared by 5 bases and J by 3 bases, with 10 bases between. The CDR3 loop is CASSHDSHYGYTF. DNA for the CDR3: TGTGCCAGCAGCCATGACAGCCACTATGGCTACACCTTC.

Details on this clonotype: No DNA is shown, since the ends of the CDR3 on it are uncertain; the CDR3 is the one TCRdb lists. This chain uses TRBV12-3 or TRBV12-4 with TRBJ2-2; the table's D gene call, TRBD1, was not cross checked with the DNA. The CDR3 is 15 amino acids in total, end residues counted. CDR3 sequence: CASILDSANTGELFF.

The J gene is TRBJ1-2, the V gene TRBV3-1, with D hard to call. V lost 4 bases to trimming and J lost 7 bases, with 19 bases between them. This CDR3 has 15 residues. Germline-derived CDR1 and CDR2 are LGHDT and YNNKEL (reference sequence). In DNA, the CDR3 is TGTGCCAGCAGCCGGGCCGGAGGCCAGTCAGGTGGCTACACCTTC. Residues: CASSRAGGQSGGYTF.

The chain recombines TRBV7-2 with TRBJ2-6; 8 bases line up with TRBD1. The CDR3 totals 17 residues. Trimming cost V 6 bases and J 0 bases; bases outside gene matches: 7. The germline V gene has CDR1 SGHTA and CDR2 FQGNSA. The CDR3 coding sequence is TGTGCCAGCAGTTTCGGGACAGGAAACTCTGGGGCCAACGTCCTGACTTTC. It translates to CASSFGTGNSGANVLTF.

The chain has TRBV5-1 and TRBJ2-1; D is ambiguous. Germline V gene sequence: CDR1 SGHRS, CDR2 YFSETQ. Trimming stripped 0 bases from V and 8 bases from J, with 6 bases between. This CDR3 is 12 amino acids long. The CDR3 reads CASSLVSDEQFF. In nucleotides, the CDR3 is TGCGCCAGCAGCTTGGTGAGTGATGAGCAGTTCTTC.

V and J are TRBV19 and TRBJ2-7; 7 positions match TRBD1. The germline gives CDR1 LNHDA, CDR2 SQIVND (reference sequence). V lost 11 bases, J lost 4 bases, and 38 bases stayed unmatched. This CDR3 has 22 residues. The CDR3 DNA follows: TGTGCCCCCTCCTCGACAGGGCCCCTGCACGGACTCCCAATCCCACTTCCATACGAGCAGTACGTC. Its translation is CAPSSTGPLHGLPIPLPYEQYV.

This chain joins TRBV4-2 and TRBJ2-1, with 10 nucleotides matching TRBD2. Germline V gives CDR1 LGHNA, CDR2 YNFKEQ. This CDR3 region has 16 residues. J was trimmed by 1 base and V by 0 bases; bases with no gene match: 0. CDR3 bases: TGTGCCAGCAGCCAAGAGGGACTAGCGTCCTACAATGAGCAGTTCTTC. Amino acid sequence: CASSQEGLASYNEQFF.